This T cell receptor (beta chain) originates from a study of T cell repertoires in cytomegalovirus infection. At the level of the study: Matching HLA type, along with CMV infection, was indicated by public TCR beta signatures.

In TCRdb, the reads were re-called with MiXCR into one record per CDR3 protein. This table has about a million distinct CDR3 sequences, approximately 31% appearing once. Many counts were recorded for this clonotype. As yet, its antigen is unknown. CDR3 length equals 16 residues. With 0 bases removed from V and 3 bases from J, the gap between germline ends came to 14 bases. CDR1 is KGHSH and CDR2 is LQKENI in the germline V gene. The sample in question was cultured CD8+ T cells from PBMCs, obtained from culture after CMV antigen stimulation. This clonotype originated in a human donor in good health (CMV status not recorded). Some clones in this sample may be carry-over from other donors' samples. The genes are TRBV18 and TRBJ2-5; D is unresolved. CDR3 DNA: TGTGCCAGCTCACCACCAGTATCACGTATTGAAGAGACCCAGTACTTC. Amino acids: CASSPPVSRIEETQYF.